The 29 T cell receptor beta chains below come from one sample, sequenced in a study of blood T cells in healthy people across ages. Using a J-beta primer mix together with a sample-barcoded 5' primer, a second PCR was run for 7 to 11 cycles. Each CDR3 protein is one row after TCRdb ran MiXCR on the 5' RACE reads. Altogether about 1.8 million distinct CDR3 sequences are present, around half being singletons, with the ten largest covering 2.1%. The specimen sequenced was blood. The receptor set was obtained from a woman aged 40 to 55 in good health.

This chain connects TRBV7-2 to TRBJ2-3; D uncertain. Germline V gene lookup returns CDR1 SGHTA and CDR2 FQGNSA. The length of the CDR3 is 15 residues. Between the trimmed V and J ends, which lost 2 bases and 3 bases, there was a span of 12 bases. CDR3 residues: CASSLNAAVTDTQYF. CDR3 DNA: TGTGCCAGCAGCTTAAATGCCGCCGTGACAGATACGCAGTATTTT.

Only a few counts were recorded for this clonotype. V and J are TRBV4-2 and TRBJ2-1, with a tentative D call TRBD1 (6 bases). This CDR3 is 14 amino acids long. Per germline, CDR1 LGHNA and CDR2 YNFKEQ. V was clipped by 0 bases and J by 7 bases, with 10 bases between them. Here the CDR3 reads CASSQDLDSNEQFF. The CDR3 nucleotides are TGTGCCAGCAGCCAAGACCTGGACAGTAATGAGCAGTTCTTC.

This clonotype turned up a few times. V is TRBV29-1 and J is TRBJ2-1, with 9 bases fitting TRBD2. After removal of 5 bases from V and 7 bases from J, the junction contained 3 bases not matched to a gene. The CDR3 extends over 12 amino acids. CDR1 is SQVTM, CDR2 ANQGSEA, per germline. The CDR3 loop reads CSVKTSGNEQFF. The CDR3 DNA follows: TGCAGCGTTAAAACTAGCGGGAATGAGCAGTTCTTC.

The chain is built from TRBV13 and TRBJ1-1, with 7 bases aligning to TRBD1. The CDR3 spans 13 residues. Unmatched junction bases numbered 4, after V lost 5 bases and J lost 4 bases. Germline V gene lookup returns CDR1 PRHDT and CDR2 FYEKMQ (reference sequence). CDR3 nucleotide sequence: TGTGCCAGCAGCCCAGGGGGACTCACTGAAGCTTTCTTT. Translation: CASSPGGLTEAFF.

The chain carries TRBV7-2 and TRBJ2-1; D is possibly TRBD2 (5 bases). Trimming took off 5 bases at V and 4 bases at J, with 15 bases between the two ends. Germline assignment: CDR1 SGHTA and CDR2 FQGNSA. This CDR3 is built from 15 residues. The CDR3 here is CASSLEAARYNEQFF. The DNA of the CDR3 is TGTGCCAGCAGCCTCGAAGCGGCCCGTTACAATGAGCAGTTCTTC.

The chain employs TRBV27 and TRBJ2-1; D gene uncertain. V dropped 2 bases and J dropped 2 bases, with 10 bases sitting between them. In germline, CDR1 is MNHEY, CDR2 SMNVEV (reference sequence). The CDR3 is 15 amino acids. CDR3 nucleotides: TGTGCCAGCAGTTTAGGCGTAAAAGCCTACAATGAGCAGTTCTTC. It specifies CASSLGVKAYNEQFF.

V and J are TRBV5-1 and TRBJ2-5, with 8 nucleotides matching TRBD1. The V and J ends lost 3 bases and 11 bases, in that order; junction bases with no gene match: 12. Germline V lookup: CDR1 SGHRS, CDR2 YFSETQ. The CDR3 contains 14 residues. CDR3 sequence (DNA): TGCGCCAGCAGCTCGGGACAGGCGGTGAATGAGCAGTACTTC. Translated, it gives CASSSGQAVNEQYF.

CDR3 DNA: TGTGCCAGCAGTTTTCCGACAGATCCAAACATTCAGTACTTC. This encodes CASSFPTDPNIQYF. V and J are TRBV6-7 and TRBJ2-4, with a possible D match to TRBD1 (5 bases). TRBV6-7 qualifies as an ORF whose function is uncertain. CDR3 length: 14 amino acids. The V end was cut by 4 bases, the J end by 6 bases, with 13 bases between.

The chain recombines TRBV16 with TRBJ1-6; D might be TRBD1 (6 bases). Germline V CDR1 and CDR2: KGHSY, FQNENV. The CDR3 contains 14 residues. With 5 bases removed from V and 6 bases from J, the gap between germline ends came to 11 bases. Here the CDR3 reads CASSYREVNSPLHF. The CDR3 DNA reads TGTGCCAGCAGCTACAGGGAAGTTAATTCACCCCTCCACTTT.

The rearrangement joins TRBV5-1 to TRBJ2-7, with D perhaps TRBD1 (5 bases). The germline V gene encodes CDR1 SGHRS and CDR2 YFSETQ. The CDR3 spans 14 residues. V was pared by 6 bases and J by 3 bases, with 16 bases between. In DNA, the CDR3 is TGCGCCAGCAAAGCTACGACAGACATCTACGAGCAGTACTTC. This sequence encodes CASKATTDIYEQYF.

This clonotype was observed a few times. This chain joins TRBV12-3 or TRBV12-4 and TRBJ2-3; either TRBD1 or TRBD2 may supply D (7 bases each). The V gene lost 9 bases and the J gene lost 8 bases, with 15 bases spanning the gap. This CDR3 is built from 12 residues. The CDR3, as DNA: TGTGCCAGTACTCAGGGGGAGGGTACGCAGTATTTT. As protein: CASTQGEGTQYF.

The chain recombines TRBV6-1 with TRBJ1-2; 12 nucleotides align to TRBD1. CDR1 and CDR2 from the germline V gene are MNHNS and SASEGT. This CDR3 is 18 amino acids long. Germline trimming cut 5 bases from V and 11 bases from J; bases unmatched to any gene: 21. In DNA, the CDR3 is TGTGCCAGCAGTCCGCCGCCCCCCGGGACAGGGGGCTTTCTGTGTTACACCTTC. Its translation is CASSPPPPGTGGFLCYTF.

V usage is TRBV20-1 and J usage is TRBJ2-3; the match to TRBD2 covers 8 bases. V shed 5 bases, J shed 2 bases, and the junction held 9 bases outside the gene matches. The CDR3 contains 15 residues. Germline CDR1 reads DFQATT; CDR2 reads SNEGSKA (reference sequence). The CDR3 is CSAGPGGAFTDTQYF. CDR3 DNA: TGCAGTGCTGGACCCGGGGGGGCATTCACAGATACGCAGTATTTT.

The rearrangement uses TRBV4-1 and TRBJ2-1, with unresolved D. The V gene lost 0 bases and the J gene lost 2 bases, with 17 bases spanning the gap. The CDR3 consists of 18 residues. Looked up from germline, CDR1 is MGHRA and CDR2 is YSYEKL. The CDR3, as DNA: TGCGCCAGCAGCCAAGAGGGTATTGAGGCTCGGCCCTACAATGAGCAGTTCTTC. This translates into CASSQEGIEARPYNEQFF.

The chain is built from TRBV29-1 and TRBJ2-1; perhaps D is TRBD1 or TRBD2 (5 bases each). Trimming removed 6 bases from V and 13 bases from J, with 16 bases in between. The CDR3 spans 11 residues. CDR1 and CDR2 (germline): SQVTM, ANQGSEA. In nucleotides, the CDR3 is TGCAGCGTGGGAGAAGGGGCGACACAGTTCTTC. Translated: CSVGEGATQFF.

This clonotype has just a few counts. This chain connects TRBV4-3 to TRBJ1-4, with TRBD1 identical over 9 bases. The CDR3 loop spans 15 amino acids. Germline CDR1 reads LGHNA; CDR2 reads YSLEER. V trimming: 6 bases; J trimming: 3 bases; junction bases outside the gene matches: 5. Here the CDR3 reads CASSVTGGPNEKLFF. CDR3 DNA sequence: TGCGCCAGCAGTGTTACAGGGGGCCCTAATGAAAAACTGTTTTTT.

The V call is TRBV7-2, the J call TRBJ2-7; the D call may be TRBD1 or TRBD2 (5 bases each). The CDR3 totals 14 residues. The V and J ends lost 0 bases and 5 bases respectively, with 11 bases between them. Germline V lookup: CDR1 SGHTA, CDR2 FQGNSA. CDR3 in DNA: TGTGCCAGCAGCTTAGCACCCGGGGCCCACGAGCAGTACTTC. Translation: CASSLAPGAHEQYF.

The genes are TRBV11-2 and TRBJ1-1; a possible D gene is TRBD1 (5 bases). Germline V gene sequence: CDR1 SGHAT, CDR2 FQNNGV. V was cut by 5 bases and J by 6 bases, with 16 bases left in between. The CDR3 sequence is 14 residues long. The CDR3 spells CASSPTIEGAEAFF. The DNA for the CDR3 is TGTGCCAGCAGCCCTACGATAGAAGGGGCTGAAGCTTTCTTT.

V usage is TRBV7-2 and J usage is TRBJ1-1, with D possibly matching TRBD1 (6 bases). Trimming took off 5 bases at V and 1 base at J, with 14 bases between the two ends. There are 15 residues in the CDR3. Germline V gives CDR1 SGHTA, CDR2 FQGNSA. The CDR3 DNA reads TGTGCCAGCAGCGTACTCGGGACACCGAACACTGAAGCTTTCTTT. This sequence encodes CASSVLGTPNTEAFF.

The rearrangement links TRBV2 to TRBJ2-5; D gene uncertain. The J call may be mistaken, given a closer DNA end match to TRBJ2-7. The germline gives CDR1 SNHLY, CDR2 FYNNEI. The CDR3 consists of 14 residues. CDR3 sequence (DNA): TGTGCCAGCAGCGACAACACGATTGACTACGAGCAGTACTTC. Amino acid sequence: CASSDNTIDYEQYF.

The chain couples TRBV6-5 to TRBJ1-5; D gene uncertain. The germline V gene has CDR1 MNHEY and CDR2 SVGAGI. The CDR3 length is 14 residues. Between the trimmed V and J ends, which lost 2 bases and 8 bases, there was a span of 13 bases. Here the CDR3 reads CASSYARAVEPQHF. The CDR3 DNA reads TGTGCCAGCAGTTACGCCCGGGCAGTGGAGCCCCAGCATTTT.

V is TRBV11-2 and J is TRBJ2-7; 8 nucleotides align to TRBD1. CDR1 SGHAT and CDR2 FQNNGV come from the germline V gene. V lost 2 bases, J lost 4 bases, and 7 bases stayed unmatched. This CDR3 has 15 amino acids. The CDR3 reads CASSLLGQGIYEQYF. CDR3 coding DNA: TGTGCCAGCAGCTTACTCGGACAGGGTATTTACGAGCAGTACTTC.

The chain has TRBV10-3 and TRBJ1-2, with D hard to call. The CDR3 is 15 residues long. Per the germline V gene, CDR1 is ENHRY and CDR2 is SYGVKD. Trimming removed 5 bases from V and 1 base from J, with 14 bases in between. Here the CDR3 reads CAISFSTTGNYGYTF. In nucleotides, the CDR3 is TGTGCCATCAGTTTCTCAACCACTGGTAACTATGGCTACACCTTC.

This chain links TRBV12-5 with TRBJ2-3; D remains unclear. Germline CDR1 reads LGHNT; CDR2 reads FRNRAP. The V gene lost 8 bases and the J gene lost 6 bases, with 12 bases spanning the gap. This CDR3 has 12 amino acids. The chain's CDR3 is CASSNSIDTQYF. The CDR3 DNA reads TGTGCTAGTTCTAACAGCATCGATACGCAGTATTTT.

The CDR3 here is CASTYRVDTQYF. In nucleotides, the CDR3 is TGTGCCAGCACCTACCGGGTAGATACGCAGTATTTT. This rearrangement joins TRBV6-2 or TRBV6-3 to TRBJ2-3; no firm D call. The CDR3 is 12 residues long. Germline CDR1 is MNHEY and CDR2 is SVGEGT. Trimming cost V 7 bases and J 5 bases, with 10 bases left between them.

The J gene is TRBJ2-1, the V gene TRBV4-2; 13 positions match TRBD2. The CDR3 has 17 residues. Germline V gene sequence: CDR1 LGHNA, CDR2 YNFKEQ. The J segment lost 2 bases and the V segment lost 2 bases, leaving 3 bases of the junction unmatched. CDR3 DNA sequence: TGTGCCAGCAGCCAAACTAGCGGGGGGGAACCCTACAATGAGCAGTTCTTC. Translating it yields CASSQTSGGEPYNEQFF.

This clonotype showed up just a few times. This sequence joins TRBV29-1 and TRBJ1-2; tentatively, D is TRBD1 (6 bases). Trimming removed 5 bases at V and 3 bases at J, with 10 bases between. Germline values: CDR1 SQVTM, CDR2 ANQGSEA. The CDR3 spans 12 residues. The DNA of the CDR3 is TGCAGCGTTTTCAGGACAGACTATGGCTACACCTTC. This translates into CSVFRTDYGYTF. The variable domain in full, with the rest retrieved from reference TRBV29-1 and TRBJ1-2, is SAVISQKPSRDICQRGTSLTIQCQVDSQVTMMFWYRQQPGQSLTLIATANQGSEATYESGFVIDKFPISRPNLTFSTLTVSNMSPEDSSIYLCSVFRTDYGYTFGSGTRLTVV.

The chain carries TRBV7-2 and TRBJ2-4; D perhaps matches TRBD2 (5 bases). Germline V gene lookup returns CDR1 SGHTA and CDR2 FQGNSA. The length of the CDR3 is 14 residues. V was clipped by 1 base and J by 2 bases, with 6 bases between them. The CDR3 DNA follows: TGTGCCAGCAGCTTAGGGACTCCCAAAAACATTCAGTACTTC. This gives the protein CASSLGTPKNIQYF. Drawing the rest from reference TRBV7-2 and TRBJ2-4, the complete variable domain is GAGVSQSPSNKVTEKGKDVELRCDPISGHTALYWYRQSLGQGLEFLIYFQGNSAPDKSGLPSDRFSAERTGGSVSTLTIQRTQQEDSAVYLCASSLGTPKNIQYFGAGTRLSVL.

The chain couples TRBV29-1 to TRBJ2-3; 8 bases agree with TRBD2. Unmatched junction bases numbered 12, after V lost 0 bases and J lost 4 bases. The CDR3 length is 17 residues. CDR1 is SQVTM and CDR2 is ANQGSEA in the germline V gene. The CDR3 here is CSVEDREGTGRPDTQYF. The CDR3 DNA is TGCAGCGTTGAAGATCGGGAGGGAACAGGGCGCCCAGATACGCAGTATTTT.